The 7 T cell receptor beta chains given below trace back to one sample, sequenced in a study of neurological immune-mediated disorders. TCRdb passed the 5' RACE reads through MiXCR, listing each CDR3 protein once. The profile shows some 57,000 distinct CDR3 sequences, around 3.5% of them singletons. The sequenced sample consisted of PBMCs. These receptors all come from a man aged 55 to 70 with multiple sclerosis.

This clonotype was recorded many times. V gene TRBV9 combines with J gene TRBJ2-1, with D maybe TRBD2 (5 bases). Trimming took 0 bases from V and 6 from J, leaving 16 bases between them. CDR1 and CDR2 (germline): SGDLS, YYNGEE. The CDR3 runs to 16 residues. In DNA, the CDR3 is TGTGCCAGCAGCGTAGGTGGGGTACGGGGTATCAATGAGCAGTTCTTC. Protein sequence: CASSVGGVRGINEQFF.

This clonotype was recorded at least ten times. V and J are TRBV20-1 and TRBJ1-4, with D possibly TRBD1 on 5 matching bases. This CDR3 contains 15 residues. Germline-derived CDR1 and CDR2 are DFQATT and SNEGSKA (reference sequence). The germline V and J ends were trimmed by 0 bases and 7 bases, with 15 bases remaining between them. CDR3 amino acids: CSARDLRQGSEKLFF. Here the CDR3 DNA reads TGCAGTGCTAGAGATCTTCGGCAGGGCAGTGAAAAACTGTTTTTT.

This clonotype has at least ten counts. The chain joins TRBV5-1 to TRBJ1-1; 7 positions agree with TRBD1. The CDR3 is 14 amino acids. CDR1 SGHRS and CDR2 YFSETQ come from the germline V gene. J lost 5 bases, V lost 3 bases, and 7 bases had no gene match. As DNA, the CDR3 is TGCGCCAGCAGCTACAGGGGCGGGAGTACTGAAGCTTTCTTT. Translation: CASSYRGGSTEAFF. Full variable domain (rest looked up from reference TRBV5-1 and TRBJ1-1): KAGVTQTPRYLIKTRGQQVTLSCSPISGHRSVSWYQQTPGQGLQFLFEYFSETQRNKGNFPGRFSGRQFSNSRSEMNVSTLELGDSALYLCASSYRGGSTEAFFGQGTRLTVV.

There are many counts of this clonotype. The chain links TRBV27 to TRBJ2-1; TRBD2 might be the D (6 bases). Looked up from germline, CDR1 is MNHEY and CDR2 is SMNVEV (reference sequence). There are 15 residues in the CDR3. The V end was cut by 5 bases, the J end by 6 bases, with 17 bases between. CDR3 nucleotide sequence: TGTGCCAGCAGTCTCCTCGGGGGTCGAGGCAATGAGCAGTTCTTC. This codes for CASSLLGGRGNEQFF.

A remark on this clonotype: Mismatch with germline at one junction end may stem from a read error. V gene TRBV27 combines with J gene TRBJ2-1; TRBD2 is a possible D gene (7 bases). Germline V gene data show CDR1 as MNHEY and CDR2 as SMNVEV (reference sequence). The CDR3 loop spans 15 amino acids. The CDR3 protein is CASNPGGGAYNAQFF. In DNA, the CDR3 is TGTGCCAGCAACCCTGGGGGGGGCGCTTACAATGCGCAGTTCTTC.

This clonotype was observed at least ten times. The gene calls are TRBV3-1 and TRBJ2-3, with D hard to call. V was trimmed by 6 bases and J by 2 bases, leaving 3 bases between them. This CDR3 has 11 residues. Germline V CDR1 and CDR2: LGHDT, YNNKEL (reference sequence). CDR3 sequence: CASRSTDTQYF. The CDR3 bases are TGTGCCAGCAGATCCACAGATACGCAGTATTTT.

This clonotype was detected ten times or more. The chain joins TRBV6-5 to TRBJ2-1; 15 bases agree with TRBD2. The germline V gene encodes CDR1 MNHEY and CDR2 SVGAGI. There are 16 residues in the CDR3. Trimming removed 2 bases from V and 9 bases from J; junction bases left unmatched: 5. The CDR3 DNA sequence: TGTGCCAGCAGTTACGGACTAGCGGGGGGGCGGGGTGAGCAGTTCTTC. Encoded protein: CASSYGLAGGRGEQFF.